This TCR beta chain comes out of a study of cytomegalovirus exposure and HLA in healthy donors. Study-level points and caveats: TCR beta V segments were, for the most part, productive about 87% or about 30% of the time in an earlier analysis.

The germline gives CDR1 SGHRS, CDR2 YFSETQ. The length of the CDR3 is 13 residues. V was trimmed by 4 bases and J by 5 bases, leaving 12 bases between them. Points on this clone: As yet, its antigen is unknown.

In the PCR, 60 Vbeta and 13 Jbeta primers were used. The protocol was immunoSEQ multiplex PCR, while the TCRdb copy is restricted to in-frame clones and leaves out a portion. The sample lists 150,000 to 200,000 clones; around 80% were seen once. The clonotype originates from a woman aged 18-29 years in good health and CMV-seropositive. Sequenced material: PBMCs. The chain links TRBV5-1 to TRBJ1-2; D is ambiguous. The CDR3 DNA reads as TGCGCCAGCAGCAGCGGACCGCTATATGGCTACACCTTC. Protein: CASSSGPLYGYTF.